The 26 T cell receptor beta chains in this list originate from one sample, sequenced in a study of T cell changes during pregnancy in multiple sclerosis. The protocol was immunoSEQ multiplex PCR, while the TCRdb copy is restricted to in-frame clones and leaves out a portion. In the table there are about 69,000 clones, approximately 91% of which are singletons. The sequenced sample was peripheral blood, obtained in the third trimester of pregnancy. The receptor source for this set is a female donor with multiple sclerosis, enrolled in a pregnancy study.

The V gene is TRBV6-1, the J gene TRBJ1-1, with 8 bases aligning to TRBD1. The CDR3 loop spans 20 amino acids. Germline lookup yields CDR1 MNHNS and CDR2 SASEGT. V trimming: 4 bases; J trimming: 1 base; junction bases outside the gene matches: 20. The CDR3 sequence: CASSGQGTPPGIKWNTEAFF. Written as DNA, the CDR3 is TGTGCCAGCAGTGGACAGGGGACCCCACCGGGGATTAAATGGAACACTGAAGCTTTCTTT.

This chain joins TRBV4-1 and TRBJ2-2, with TRBD2 matching 9 bases. Germline CDR1 reads MGHRA; CDR2 reads YSYEKL. This CDR3 comprises 19 residues. Trimming removed 1 base from V and 7 bases from J; junction bases left unmatched: 16. The CDR3 DNA is TGCGCCAGCAGCCAAGGACCTCTTGCGGGGGGGCCTAGTGGCGGGGAGCTGTTTTTT. Translating it yields CASSQGPLAGGPSGGELFF.

In DNA, the CDR3 is TGTGCCAGCAGCCCAGGACTAGCGGGGGACGGGGAGCTGTTTTTT. Encoded protein: CASSPGLAGDGELFF. The chain uses TRBV11-3 and TRBJ2-2; 13 positions agree with TRBD2. Trimming cost V 5 bases and J 7 bases; bases outside gene matches: 4. The CDR3 extends over 15 amino acids. Per the germline V gene, CDR1 is SGHNT and CDR2 is YENEEA.

The chain has TRBV5-1 and TRBJ1-1; 7 nucleotides align to TRBD1. The V gene's germline CDR1 is SGHRS and CDR2 YFSETQ. V shed 5 bases and J 3 bases; nucleotides not matched to a gene: 7. The length of the CDR3 is 14 residues. CDR3 sequence reads: CASSGPQGYTEAFF. The CDR3 nucleotides read TGCGCCAGCAGTGGCCCACAGGGGTACACTGAAGCTTTCTTT.

The table lists this clone with a count of one. The J gene is TRBJ2-2, the V gene TRBV7-2, with TRBD1 matching 7 bases. The CDR3 loop spans 15 amino acids. Germline V gene lookup returns CDR1 SGHTA and CDR2 FQGNSA. V trimming: 5 bases; J trimming: 1 base; junction bases outside the gene matches: 4. CDR3 coding DNA: TGTGCCAGCAGCCAAAGGACAGGGAACACCGGGGAGCTGTTTTTT. Protein sequence: CASSQRTGNTGELFF.

V gene TRBV10-3 combines with J gene TRBJ1-5; D possibly corresponds to TRBD1 (5 bases). The CDR3 is made up of 17 amino acids. Trimming cost V 0 bases and J 4 bases, with 16 bases left between them. The germline V gene has CDR1 ENHRY and CDR2 SYGVKD. Here the CDR3 DNA reads TGTGCCATCAGTGAGTCCGCTGTCCGGGACTCGAATCAGCCCCAGCATTTT. Its translation: CAISESAVRDSNQPQHF.

V gene TRBV5-4 combines with J gene TRBJ2-1; possible D gene TRBD1, 6 bases. The CDR3 is 15 residues long. Germline CDR1 reads SGHNT; CDR2 reads YYREEE (reference sequence). The V end lost 4 bases, the J end lost 9 bases, and 20 bases lay between the germline ends. In DNA, the CDR3 is TGTGCCAGCAGCAAACTAGTCGGGTTAGGGGGTGAGCAGTTCTTC. It specifies CASSKLVGLGGEQFF.

The chain is built from TRBV19 and TRBJ1-1; the match to TRBD1 covers 8 bases. There are 14 residues in the CDR3. The V gene end was trimmed by 5 bases and the J gene end by 5 bases; junction bases not matched to a gene: 7. From germline, CDR1 is LNHDA and CDR2 SQIVND (reference sequence). CDR3 nucleotide sequence: TGTGCCAGTAGTGCCGACAGGGGTGGAACTGAAGCTTTCTTT. Translated: CASSADRGGTEAFF.

The rearrangement links TRBV28 to TRBJ2-7; 8 bases line up with TRBD2. V shed 6 bases, J shed 3 bases, and the junction held 7 bases outside the gene matches. This CDR3 spans 14 amino acids. Germline V CDR1 and CDR2: MDHEN, SYDVKM. The CDR3 region has the DNA TGTGCCAGCAGCCTCGTTGGGACTAGCTACGAGCAGTACTTC. This codes for CASSLVGTSYEQYF.

The gene calls are TRBV5-1 and TRBJ2-7; 8 bases fit TRBD2. Trimming removed 4 bases from V and 1 base from J; junction bases left unmatched: 7. This CDR3 is built from 15 residues. Germline V gene sequence: CDR1 SGHRS, CDR2 YFSETQ. This chain's CDR3 is CASSQQRGTSYEQYF. Written as DNA, the CDR3 is TGCGCCAGCAGCCAACAGCGGGGGACATCCTACGAGCAGTACTTC.

The J gene is TRBJ2-1, the V gene TRBV7-3; D uncertain. The CDR3 has 13 residues. CDR1 and CDR2 (germline): SGHTA, FQGTGA. Trimming shortened V by 7 bases and J by 4 bases, and 11 bases separated the two germline ends. CDR3 bases: TGTGCCAGCACTACGACTGATTACAATGAGCAGTTCTTC. This translates into CASTTTDYNEQFF.

This rearrangement joins TRBV5-4 to TRBJ1-6, with a possible D match to TRBD1 (5 bases). This CDR3 has 14 residues. V lost 2 bases to trimming and J lost 6 bases, with 9 bases between them. Germline V gene data show CDR1 as SGHNT and CDR2 as YYREEE (reference sequence). CDR3 residues: CASSLSQGNSPLHF. CDR3 DNA sequence: TGTGCCAGCAGCTTAAGCCAGGGTAATTCACCCCTCCACTTT.

The CDR3 nucleotides are TGTGCCAGCAGCCGCACAGGGGGCCCCGGGTATGGCTACACCTTC. Its translation: CASSRTGGPGYGYTF. The V and J genes are TRBV6-5 and TRBJ1-2, with TRBD1 matching 9 bases. Trimming cost V 6 bases and J 5 bases; bases outside gene matches: 10. The CDR3 totals 15 residues. The germline CDR1 and CDR2 sequences are MNHEY and SVGAGI.

The chain uses TRBV5-1 and TRBJ1-3, with 7 bases matching TRBD1. V lost 2 bases, J lost 0 bases, and 2 bases stayed unmatched. This CDR3 has 15 residues. Germline loops: CDR1 SGHRS, CDR2 YFSETQ. The CDR3 spells CASSLRGLSGNTIYF. Written as DNA, the CDR3 is TGCGCCAGCAGCTTAAGGGGGCTCTCTGGAAACACCATATATTTT.

The chain uses TRBV4-1 and TRBJ2-7, with D perhaps TRBD2 (6 bases). V lost 4 bases to trimming and J lost 2 bases, with 18 bases between them. The length of the CDR3 is 16 residues. The germline CDR1 and CDR2 sequences are MGHRA and YSYEKL. The CDR3 is CASSRGAGLNAYEQYF. The DNA of the CDR3 is TGCGCCAGCAGCCGCGGGGCGGGACTCAACGCCTACGAGCAGTACTTC.

This CDR3 reads CASSLQGAEQYGYTF. The CDR3 bases are TGCGCCAGCAGCCTACAGGGGGCTGAGCAATATGGCTACACCTTC. The gene calls are TRBV5-1 and TRBJ1-2; 9 bases line up with TRBD1. CDR1 and CDR2 (germline): SGHRS, YFSETQ. CDR3 length: 15 residues. V was pared by 4 bases and J by 5 bases, with 9 bases of the junction left unmatched.

V gene TRBV12-5 combines with J gene TRBJ2-5, with D hard to call. V was pared by 2 bases and J by 1 base, with 11 bases between. Germline CDR1 is LGHNT and CDR2 is FRNRAP. This CDR3 has 15 amino acids. The CDR3 DNA reads TGTGCTAGTGGTTTGATCAGTTTAACCCAAGAGACCCAGTACTTC. It codes for CASGLISLTQETQYF.

This rearrangement joins TRBV2 to TRBJ1-2, with 7 bases fitting TRBD1. This CDR3 comprises 13 residues. The J segment lost 8 bases and the V segment lost 7 bases, leaving 10 bases of the junction unmatched. Germline values: CDR1 SNHLY, CDR2 FYNNEI. For the CDR3, the DNA is TGTGCCAGCACACAGGGGCGCCAAACGGGCTACACCTTC. Translating gives CASTQGRQTGYTF.

CDR3 protein: CASSESSGGADTQYF. CDR3 bases: TGTGCCAGCAGTGAATCCAGCGGGGGGGCAGATACGCAGTATTTT. The chain uses TRBV6-4 and TRBJ2-3, with TRBD2 identical over 10 bases. This CDR3 contains 15 residues. The V gene end was trimmed by 3 bases and the J gene end by 4 bases; junction bases not matched to a gene: 4. Germline lookup yields CDR1 MRHNA and CDR2 SNTAGT.

The rearrangement links TRBV7-3 to TRBJ1-5; D unresolved. The germline V and J ends were trimmed by 5 bases and 6 bases, with 11 bases remaining between them. The V gene's germline CDR1 is SGHTA and CDR2 FQGTGA. This CDR3 has 13 residues. CDR3 DNA sequence: TGTGCCAGCAGCCCCATAGCCGGTCAGCCCCAGCATTTT. Residues: CASSPIAGQPQHF.

The chain combines TRBV4-1 with TRBJ2-7; a weak D match, TRBD1 (6 bases). V gave up 2 bases and J gave up 5 bases, with 10 bases separating them. This CDR3 contains 13 residues. Germline CDR1 is MGHRA and CDR2 is YSYEKL. CDR3 DNA sequence: TGCGCCAGCAGCCAACCCACAGGGAACGAGCAGTACTTC. Protein sequence: CASSQPTGNEQYF.

The CDR3 nucleotides read TGTGCCAGCAGTTACGGGATAAAACAGGACTACGAGCAGTACTTC. Its protein product is CASSYGIKQDYEQYF. V is TRBV6-6 and J is TRBJ2-7; D may be TRBD1 (5 bases). Germline V lookup: CDR1 MNHNY, CDR2 SVGAGI (reference sequence). The CDR3 spans 15 residues. V lost 2 bases to trimming and J lost 3 bases, with 14 bases between them.

The chain has TRBV2 and TRBJ1-2; 8 bases agree with TRBD1. CDR1 and CDR2 from the germline V gene are SNHLY and FYNNEI. Trimming cost V 2 bases and J 12 bases; bases outside gene matches: 5. This CDR3 contains 12 residues. CDR3 nucleotides: TGTGCCAGCAGTGAACAGGGGGCCCTTGACACCTTC. Protein sequence: CASSEQGALDTF. The entire variable domain, with the rest obtained from reference TRBV2 and TRBJ1-2, is as follows: EPEVTQTPSHQVTQMGQEVILRCVPISNHLYFYWYRQILGQKVEFLVSFYNNEISEKSEIFDDQFSVERPDGSNFTLKIRSTKLEDSAMYFCASSEQGALDTFGSGTRLTVV.

This sequence joins TRBV5-1 and TRBJ1-1; no clear D gene. The CDR3 extends over 15 amino acids. CDR1 SGHRS and CDR2 YFSETQ come from the germline V gene. With 0 bases removed from V and 0 bases from J, the gap between germline ends came to 9 bases. This CDR3 reads CASSLESGMNTEAFF. For the CDR3, the DNA is TGCGCCAGCAGCTTGGAATCCGGGATGAACACTGAAGCTTTCTTT.

The rearrangement joins TRBV19 to TRBJ2-7; D is uncertain. Germline CDR1 LNHDA, CDR2 SQIVND (reference sequence). The CDR3 runs to 14 residues. The ends were cut back, 0 bases at V and 4 bases at J, with 10 bases in the middle. This chain's CDR3 is CASSIEGRRYEQYF. The CDR3 coding sequence is TGTGCCAGTAGTATAGAAGGCAGGCGATACGAGCAGTACTTC.

This chain connects TRBV14 to TRBJ1-2; D gene unclear. V lost 1 base and J lost 0, with 9 bases in between. The CDR3 consists of 15 residues. Germline CDR1 SGHDN, CDR2 FVKESK. DNA of the CDR3: TGTGCCAGCAGCCAAGGAGGGATTACTAACTATGGCTACACCTTC. As protein: CASSQGGITNYGYTF.